This paragraph covers one T cell receptor beta chain sequence. What it binds is unknown. These data belong to a study of cytomegalovirus exposure and HLA in healthy donors. Broader study findings: In a later analysis, specific HLA alleles were associated with under 20,000 TCR beta sequences at a 0.05 false discovery rate. The investigators catalogued 164 TCR beta chains as cytomegalovirus-associated. Across donors, most TCRs were seen rarely, yet some public ones were widespread.

J lost 7 bases, V lost 4 bases, and 13 bases had no gene match. This CDR3 contains 16 residues. Germline-derived CDR1 and CDR2 are MGHRA and YSYEKL. Use of 60 Vbeta and 13 Jbeta primers characterized the PCR. Sequencing used immunoSEQ multiplex PCR; TCRdb keeps in-frame clones, though not all of them. Here the sample spans 200,000 to 250,000 clones, over 60% being singletons. Sequencing input: PBMCs. The chain uses TRBV4-1 and TRBJ2-1; 7 bases align to TRBD1. This TCR came from a man between 18 and 35 years old in good health and CMV-seronegative. CDR3 in DNA: TGCGCCAGCAGCCGAGGGGGCTTCGCCGGACCGAATGAGCAGTTCTTC. Translated, it gives CASSRGGFAGPNEQFF.